This T cell receptor (beta chain) was identified in a study of post-analysis software for immune sequencing data. Study at large: The courses of disease that were included comprised relapsing-remitting, secondary progressive and progressive-relapsing multiple sclerosis. Study-wide results and limits: People with multiple sclerosis had a significantly lower normalized Chao1 diversity than controls did. Controls had lower frequencies than patients of 4 or 5 TRBV segments, which included TRBV5-6, TRBV5-1 and TRBV20-1. By F measure, strong co-clustering occurred among samples prepared in the same batch.

Included in the TCR beta cDNA libraries were unique molecular identifiers. Input populations of 1 to 10 million T cells gave rise to roughly 500,000 cDNA molecules. One entry per CDR3 protein results from TCRdb running MiXCR on the PCR reads. The data show 750,000 to 950,000 distinct CDR3 sequences, roughly 58% seen once. In this sample, this clonotype turned up once. Its antigen is currently unknown. CDR1 is KGHSH, CDR2 LQKENI, per germline. V was shortened by 1 base and J by 6 bases, with 15 bases between the two germline ends. The CDR3 is 15 residues long. The sequenced sample was blood. The chain joins TRBV18 to TRBJ1-1; TRBD1 is a possible D gene (5 bases). The receptor comes from a girl aged 10-17 years with multiple sclerosis. The CDR3 sequence: CASSPRDASSSEAFF. The CDR3 DNA follows: TGTGCCAGCTCACCACGGGACGCCAGTTCGTCTGAAGCTTTCTTT.